This T cell receptor beta chain was obtained from a study of CD8+CD57+ T cells in acquired aplastic anemia. Across the study: Healthy donor CD4+ cell samples had a mean of roughly 9.8 million reads.

About this clonotype itself: The antigen remains undetermined.

It was genomic DNA that served as the template for profiling TCR beta VDJ and CDR3. Each CDR3 protein gets one entry after TCRdb re-called the reads with MiXCR. The sample lists over 40,000 distinct CDR3 sequences, about 73% occurring once. The germline gives CDR1 LNHNV, CDR2 YYDKDF (reference sequence). V shed 1 base and J shed 7 bases, with 11 bases lying between them. The CDR3 length is 13 residues. Study-level points and caveats: Patients and controls shared 25 to 35 CD8+ CDR3 sequences, which appeared highly expressed in patients and within their immunodominant clones.

The source of this sequence is a human donor in good health, serving as a control. Sequencing was performed on sorted CD4+, CD8+, or CD8+CD57+ T cells (not recorded which) from PBMCs. The rearrangement uses TRBV15 and TRBJ2-7; D may be TRBD2 (5 bases). CDR3 sequence: CATSRAPREEQYF. In DNA, the CDR3 is TGTGCCACCAGCAGAGCCCCCCGGGAAGAGCAGTACTTC.